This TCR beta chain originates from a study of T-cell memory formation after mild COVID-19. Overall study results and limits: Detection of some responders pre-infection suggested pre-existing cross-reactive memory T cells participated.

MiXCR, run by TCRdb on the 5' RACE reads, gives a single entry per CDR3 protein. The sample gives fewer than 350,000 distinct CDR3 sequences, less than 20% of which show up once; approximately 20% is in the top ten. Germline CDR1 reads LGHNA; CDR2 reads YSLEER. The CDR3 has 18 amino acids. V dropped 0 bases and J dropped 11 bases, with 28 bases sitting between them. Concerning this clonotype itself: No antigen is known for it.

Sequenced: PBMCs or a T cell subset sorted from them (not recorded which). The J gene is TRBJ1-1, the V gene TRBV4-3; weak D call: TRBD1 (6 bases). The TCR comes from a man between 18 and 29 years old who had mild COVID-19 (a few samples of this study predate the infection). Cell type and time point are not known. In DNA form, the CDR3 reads TGCGCCAGCAGCCAAGATAGGGGGGGGGCAGTCTCCTCGCATCTTGCTTTCTTT. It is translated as CASSQDRGGAVSSHLAFF.